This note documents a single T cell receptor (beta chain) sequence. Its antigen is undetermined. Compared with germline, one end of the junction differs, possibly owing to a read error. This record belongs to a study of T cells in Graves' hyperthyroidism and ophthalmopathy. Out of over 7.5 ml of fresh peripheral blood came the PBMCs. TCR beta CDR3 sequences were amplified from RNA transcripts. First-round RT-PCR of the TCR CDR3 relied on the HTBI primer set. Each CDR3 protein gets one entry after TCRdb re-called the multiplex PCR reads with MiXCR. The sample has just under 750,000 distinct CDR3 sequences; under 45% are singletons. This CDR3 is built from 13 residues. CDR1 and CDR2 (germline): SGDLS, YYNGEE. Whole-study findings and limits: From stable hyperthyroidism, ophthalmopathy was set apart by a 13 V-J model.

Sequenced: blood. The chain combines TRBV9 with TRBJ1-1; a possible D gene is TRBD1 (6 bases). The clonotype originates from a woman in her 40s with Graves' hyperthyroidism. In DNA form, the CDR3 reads TGTGCCAGCAGCGTTGGAGGGGACACTGGAGCTTTCTTT. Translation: CASSVGGDTGAFF. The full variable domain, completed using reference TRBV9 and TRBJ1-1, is DSGVTQTPKHLITATGQRVTLRCSPRSGDLSVYWYQQSLDQGLQFLIQYYNGEERAKGNILERFSAQQFPDLHSELNLSSLELGDSALYFCASSVGGDTGAFFGQGTRLTVV.